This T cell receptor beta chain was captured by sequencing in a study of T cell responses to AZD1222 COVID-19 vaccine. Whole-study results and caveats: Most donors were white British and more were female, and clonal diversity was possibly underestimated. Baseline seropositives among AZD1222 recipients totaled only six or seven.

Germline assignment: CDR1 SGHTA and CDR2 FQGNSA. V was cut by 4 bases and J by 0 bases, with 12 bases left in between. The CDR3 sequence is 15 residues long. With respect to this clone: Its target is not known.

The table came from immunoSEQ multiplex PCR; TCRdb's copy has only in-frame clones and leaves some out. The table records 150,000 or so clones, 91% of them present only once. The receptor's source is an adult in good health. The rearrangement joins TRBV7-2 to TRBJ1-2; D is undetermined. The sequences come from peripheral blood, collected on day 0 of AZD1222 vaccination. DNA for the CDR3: TGTGCCAGCAGCTACCACAGAGAGACTAACTATGGCTACACCTTC. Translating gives CASSYHRETNYGYTF.